A single sample is the source of the 28 T cell receptor beta chains below, sequenced in a study of blood T cell repertoires in COVID-19. Sequenced by immunoSEQ multiplex PCR; TCRdb stores in-frame clones only, minus some. The repertoire holds about 400,000 clones, with over 85% as singletons. The sequenced sample was PBMCs or T cells enriched from blood (not recorded which). Receptors were obtained from a woman in her 30s who had recovered from COVID-19.

The chain uses TRBV30 and TRBJ2-1; 8 bases agree with TRBD2. Germline CDR1 GTSNPN, CDR2 SVGIG (reference sequence). With V trimmed by 6 bases and J by 7 bases, 5 bases remained unmatched. This CDR3 has 12 amino acids. The CDR3 DNA reads as TGTGCCTGTCGTCCTAGCGGGAATGAGCAGTTCTTC. It yields the protein CACRPSGNEQFF.

This clone was seen a single time. The chain has TRBV6-2 or TRBV6-3 and TRBJ1-5; the match to TRBD1 covers 7 bases. Germline trimming cut 6 bases from V and 1 base from J; bases unmatched to any gene: 6. The germline V gene encodes CDR1 MNHEY and CDR2 SVGEGT. The CDR3 runs 15 residues. CDR3 region: CASSKTGLSNQPQHF. CDR3 DNA sequence: TGTGCCAGCAGCAAGACAGGGCTGAGCAATCAGCCCCAGCATTTT.

The rearrangement joins TRBV6-6 to TRBJ1-2, with D tentatively TRBD1 (6 bases). Germline V gives CDR1 MNHNY, CDR2 SVGAGI (reference sequence). This CDR3 region has 13 residues. V lost 5 bases and J lost 5, with 12 bases in between. The CDR3 is CASSRQVVYGYTF. For the CDR3, the DNA is TGTGCCAGCAGTCGACAGGTAGTATATGGCTACACCTTC.

This rearrangement joins TRBV19 to TRBJ2-3; possible D gene TRBD1, 6 bases. This CDR3 has 15 amino acids. V lost 3 bases, J lost 2 bases, and 12 bases lay in between. Looked up from germline, CDR1 is LNHDA and CDR2 is SQIVND (reference sequence). The CDR3 sequence: CASSIPQGTTDTQYF. The CDR3 DNA reads TGTGCCAGTAGTATTCCGCAGGGGACCACAGATACGCAGTATTTT.

V gene TRBV16 combines with J gene TRBJ1-5, with 8 bases fitting TRBD1. Germline CDR1 reads KGHSY; CDR2 reads FQNENV. CDR3 size: 16 residues. The ends lost 4 bases at V and 5 bases at J; junction bases unmatched: 10. For the CDR3, the DNA is TGTGCCAGCAGCCCTTCGGGACAGGCTTGGCATCAGCCCCAGCATTTT. The encoded protein is CASSPSGQAWHQPQHF.

The V call is TRBV14, the J call TRBJ1-2; 10 bases are a match to TRBD1. Germline V gene lookup returns CDR1 SGHDN and CDR2 FVKESK. The V segment lost 3 bases and the J segment 6 bases; nucleotides outside the gene matches: 16. This CDR3 has 18 amino acids. The CDR3 region has the DNA TGTGCCAGCAGCCATGAGGACAGGGGGACGCCTATGGCTGATGGCTACACCTTC. This codes for CASSHEDRGTPMADGYTF.

The V call is TRBV30, the J call TRBJ1-5; TRBD1 matches at 10 bases. This CDR3 is built from 12 residues. V gave up 5 bases and J gave up 7 bases; unmatched junction bases: 2. Germline V gene lookup returns CDR1 GTSNPN and CDR2 SVGIG (reference sequence). DNA for the CDR3: TGTGCCTGGGGGACAGGGGTGCAGCCCCAGCATTTT. Protein: CAWGTGVQPQHF.

This chain connects TRBV27 to TRBJ1-5; 7 bases are shared with TRBD1. Germline V lookup: CDR1 MNHEY, CDR2 SMNVEV (reference sequence). Trimming removed 5 bases from V and 3 bases from J; junction bases left unmatched: 7. The CDR3 runs to 15 residues. As DNA, the CDR3 is TGTGCCAGCAGTGCCCGGACAGGTTACAATCAGCCCCAGCATTTT. This encodes CASSARTGYNQPQHF.

This chain connects TRBV7-9 to TRBJ1-1, with D possibly matching TRBD1 (5 bases). Trimming took off 5 bases at V and 0 bases at J, with 13 bases between the two ends. CDR3 length: 15 residues. In germline, CDR1 is SEHNR, CDR2 FQNEAQ (reference sequence). The CDR3 reads CASSTNRFMNTEAFF. The CDR3 nucleotides are TGTGCCAGCAGCACAAACAGGTTCATGAACACTGAAGCTTTCTTT. Supplemented by reference TRBV7-9 and TRBJ1-1, the full variable domain reads DTGVSQNPRHKITKRGQNVTFRCDPISEHNRLYWYRQTLGQGPEFLTYFQNEAQLEKSRLLSDRFSAERPKGSFSTLEIQRTEQGDSAMYLCASSTNRFMNTEAFFGQGTRLTVV.

This clone came up a few times. The chain joins TRBV7-2 to TRBJ2-5, with D possibly TRBD1 on 6 matching bases. The CDR3 has 15 residues. Germline lookup yields CDR1 SGHTA and CDR2 FQGNSA. The V end lost 1 base, the J end lost 5 bases, and 14 bases lay between the germline ends. The CDR3 DNA follows: TGTGCCAGCAGCTTAGGTTTAGGGGGTTCGGAGACCCAGTACTTC. Translating gives CASSLGLGGSETQYF. The full variable domain, in which reference TRBV7-2 and TRBJ2-5 provide the parts outside the CDR3, is GAGVSQSPSNKVTEKGKDVELRCDPISGHTALYWYRQSLGQGLEFLIYFQGNSAPDKSGLPSDRFSAERTGGSVSTLTIQRTQQEDSAVYLCASSLGLGGSETQYFGPGTRLLVL.

The genes are TRBV19 and TRBJ2-4; possibly TRBD2 for D (5 bases). V was trimmed by 9 bases and J by 8 bases, leaving 17 bases between them. The CDR3 sequence is 13 residues long. Germline lookup yields CDR1 LNHDA and CDR2 SQIVND (reference sequence). The DNA for the CDR3 is TGTGCCAGCGGGGAGAAAAGAGGGCACATTCAGTACTTC. It codes for CASGEKRGHIQYF.

The table lists this clone with a few counts. The J gene is TRBJ2-5, the V gene TRBV3-1 (or the pseudogene TRBV3-2), with 11 bases that match TRBD2. This CDR3 is 17 amino acids long. Germline CDR1 LGHDT, CDR2 YNNKEL (reference sequence). Trimming cost V 6 bases and J 4 bases; bases outside gene matches: 13. CDR3 in DNA: TGTGCCAGCAGGGGGACTAGCGGCTCTAAGGGTCGAGAGACCCAGTACTTC. It yields the protein CASRGTSGSKGRETQYF.

This rearrangement joins TRBV5-4 to TRBJ2-7, with a possible D match to TRBD1 (5 bases). Germline V gene data show CDR1 as SGHNT and CDR2 as YYREEE (reference sequence). The CDR3 is made up of 12 amino acids. V gave up 5 bases and J gave up 3 bases, with 9 bases separating them. CDR3 coding DNA: TGTGCCAGCAGAGGCGACAGCTACGAGCAGTACTTC. It translates to CASRGDSYEQYF.

V gene TRBV14 combines with J gene TRBJ1-2; no definite D call. Looked up from germline, CDR1 is SGHDN and CDR2 is FVKESK. The CDR3 length is 15 residues. The V gene lost 7 bases and the J gene lost 0 bases, with 15 bases spanning the gap. The CDR3 loop reads CASTRGERTNYGYTF. CDR3 DNA: TGTGCCAGCACCCGGGGTGAGAGAACTAACTATGGCTACACCTTC.

The V and J genes are TRBV5-6 and TRBJ1-1, with a weak D call TRBD1 (5 bases). The CDR3 is 13 amino acids. The germline CDR1 and CDR2 sequences are SGHDT and YYEEEE. Trimming stripped 4 bases from V and 2 bases from J, with 9 bases between. The CDR3 DNA reads TGTGCCAGCAGCCGCGGGGGTAACACTGAAGCTTTCTTT. Translating it yields CASSRGGNTEAFF.

V usage is TRBV19 and J usage is TRBJ1-1; D not certain. The CDR3 spans 13 residues. V lost 1 base, J lost 7 bases, and 10 bases lay in between. The V gene's germline CDR1 is LNHDA and CDR2 SQIVND (reference sequence). CDR3 sequence: CASSIVGRSEAFF. CDR3 DNA: TGTGCCAGTAGTATAGTCGGAAGGAGTGAAGCTTTCTTT.

This clone was recorded only once. This chain joins TRBV28 and TRBJ2-7, with a possible D match to TRBD1 (6 bases). This CDR3 is 15 amino acids long. The germline V gene encodes CDR1 MDHEN and CDR2 SYDVKM. V was pared by 6 bases and J by 1 base, with 16 bases between. This CDR3 is CASRPLRDKSYEQYF. DNA for the CDR3: TGTGCCAGCAGACCTCTTCGGGACAAATCCTACGAGCAGTACTTC.

This clone was detected once. This chain uses TRBV18 with TRBJ2-7; 8 positions match TRBD1. The CDR3 is 17 amino acids. CDR1 and CDR2 from the germline V gene are KGHSH and LQKENI. V lost 3 bases to trimming and J lost 2 bases; unmatched junction nucleotides: 12. The CDR3 DNA follows: TGTGCCAGCTCACCCAGGGACAGGAAAAATGTAACCTACGAGCAGTACTTC. Its translation is CASSPRDRKNVTYEQYF. The whole variable domain, remainder taken from reference TRBV18 and TRBJ2-7, is NAGVMQNPRHLVRRRGQEARLRCSPMKGHSHVYWYRQLPEEGLKFMVYLQKENIIDESGMPKERFSAEFPKEGPSILRIQQVVRGDSAAYFCASSPRDRKNVTYEQYFGPGTRLTVT.

The chain is built from TRBV6-5 and TRBJ1-2; 9 positions agree with TRBD1. CDR1 is MNHEY, CDR2 SVGAGI, per germline. V gave up 2 bases and J gave up 4 bases; unmatched junction bases: 5. This CDR3 is 15 amino acids long. The CDR3 bases are TGTGCCAGCAGTTACAACCAGGGACAGGGCTATGGCTACACCTTC. The encoded protein is CASSYNQGQGYGYTF.

This chain links TRBV5-1 with TRBJ2-2, with D possibly TRBD2 on 6 matching bases. With 2 bases removed from V and 4 bases from J, the gap between germline ends came to 12 bases. Germline CDR1 SGHRS, CDR2 YFSETQ. CDR3 length equals 15 residues. The CDR3 sequence: CASSFGLQSTGELFF. The DNA of the CDR3 is TGCGCCAGCAGCTTCGGACTACAAAGCACCGGGGAGCTGTTTTTT. The variable domain in full, with the rest retrieved from reference TRBV5-1 and TRBJ2-2, is KAGVTQTPRYLIKTRGQQVTLSCSPISGHRSVSWYQQTPGQGLQFLFEYFSETQRNKGNFPGRFSGRQFSNSRSEMNVSTLELGDSALYLCASSFGLQSTGELFFGEGSRLTVL.

The chain carries TRBV19 and TRBJ1-3; 8 bases line up with TRBD1. The germline CDR1 and CDR2 sequences are LNHDA and SQIVND (reference sequence). After removal of 4 bases from V and 0 bases from J, the junction contained 2 bases not matched to a gene. This CDR3 contains 15 residues. CDR3 sequence reads: CASSTGQGSGNTIYF. The CDR3 region has the DNA TGTGCCAGTAGTACAGGACAGGGCTCTGGAAACACCATATATTTT. The variable domain in full, with the rest retrieved from reference TRBV19 and TRBJ1-3, is DGGITQSPKYLFRKEGQNVTLSCEQNLNHDAMYWYRQDPGQGLRLIYYSQIVNDFQKGDIAEGYSVSREKKESFPLTVTSAQKNPTAFYLCASSTGQGSGNTIYFGEGSWLTVV.

The genes are TRBV4-1 and TRBJ2-1; D is perhaps TRBD2 (6 bases). Germline CDR1 and CDR2: MGHRA and YSYEKL. Trimming cost V 4 bases and J 2 bases, with 12 bases left between them. This CDR3 is 15 amino acids long. The CDR3 DNA reads TGCGCCAGCAGCCCAAGCGGGTCCACCTACAATGAGCAGTTCTTC. It yields the protein CASSPSGSTYNEQFF.

The J gene is TRBJ2-5, the V gene TRBV25-1; 14 bases align to TRBD2. This CDR3 has 15 residues. The ends lost 4 bases at V and 3 bases at J; junction bases unmatched: 1. Germline-derived CDR1 and CDR2 are MGHDK and SYGVNS. The CDR3 nucleotides read TGTGCCAGCAGTGGACTAGCGGGAGGGAAAGAGACCCAGTACTTC. Its translation: CASSGLAGGKETQYF.

This clone was detected only once. The CDR3 reads CASSLLDRLDEQYF. CDR3 in DNA: TGTGCCAGCAGCTTACTTGACAGGCTGGACGAGCAGTACTTC. The rearrangement uses TRBV11-2 and TRBJ2-7; the D gene is possibly TRBD1 (6 bases). Trimming took off 2 bases at V and 5 bases at J, with 13 bases between the two ends. The CDR3 runs to 14 residues. Germline CDR1 SGHAT, CDR2 FQNNGV.

This chain connects TRBV4-1 to TRBJ2-7; TRBD1 matches 8 bases. The CDR3 has 15 amino acids. J gave up 0 bases and V 2 bases, and 3 bases lay outside the gene matches. CDR1 MGHRA and CDR2 YSYEKL come from the germline V gene. The CDR3 bases are TGCGCCAGCAGCCAACCGGACAGGGTCTCCTACGAGCAGTACTTC. As protein: CASSQPDRVSYEQYF.

The rearrangement uses TRBV29-1 and TRBJ2-1, with 7 nucleotides matching TRBD2. CDR3 length: 15 amino acids. Losses at the gene ends were 4 bases for V and 3 bases for J; bases not matched to a gene: 9. In germline, CDR1 is SQVTM, CDR2 ANQGSEA. The CDR3 here is CSVVIGRGHYNEQFF. The DNA of the CDR3 is TGCAGCGTTGTTATAGGGAGGGGCCACTACAATGAGCAGTTCTTC.

The CDR3 here is CASSQLAGYQFF. The CDR3 DNA follows: TGTGCCAGCAGCCAACTAGCGGGGTATCAGTTCTTC. V is TRBV5-4 and J is TRBJ2-1; TRBD2 matches at 10 bases. The length of the CDR3 is 12 residues. The V and J ends lost 4 bases and 13 bases, in that order; junction bases with no gene match: 5. CDR1 and CDR2 from the germline V gene are SGHNT and YYREEE (reference sequence).

This chain connects TRBV19 to TRBJ1-1, with D tentatively TRBD1 (6 bases). The CDR3 consists of 15 residues. V lost 3 bases to trimming and J lost 4 bases, with 15 bases between them. CDR1 and CDR2 from the germline V gene are LNHDA and SQIVND (reference sequence). The CDR3 region has the DNA TGTGCCAGTAGTATCCGACAGGTATTAAGCACTGAAGCTTTCTTT. It is translated as CASSIRQVLSTEAFF.